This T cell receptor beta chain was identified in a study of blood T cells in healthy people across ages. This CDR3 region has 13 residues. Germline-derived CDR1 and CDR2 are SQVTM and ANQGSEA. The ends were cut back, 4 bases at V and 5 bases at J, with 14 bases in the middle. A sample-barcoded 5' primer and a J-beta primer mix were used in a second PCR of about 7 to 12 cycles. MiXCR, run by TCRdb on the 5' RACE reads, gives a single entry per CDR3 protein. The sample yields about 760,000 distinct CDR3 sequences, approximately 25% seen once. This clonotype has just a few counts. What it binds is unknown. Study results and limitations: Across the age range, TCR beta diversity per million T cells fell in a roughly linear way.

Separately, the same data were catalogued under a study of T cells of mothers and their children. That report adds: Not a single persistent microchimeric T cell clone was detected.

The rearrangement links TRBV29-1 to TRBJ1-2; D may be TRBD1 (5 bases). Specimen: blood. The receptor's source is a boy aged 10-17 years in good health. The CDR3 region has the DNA TGCAGCGTTGCCAACAGGAAAAATTATGGCTACACCTTC. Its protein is CSVANRKNYGYTF.